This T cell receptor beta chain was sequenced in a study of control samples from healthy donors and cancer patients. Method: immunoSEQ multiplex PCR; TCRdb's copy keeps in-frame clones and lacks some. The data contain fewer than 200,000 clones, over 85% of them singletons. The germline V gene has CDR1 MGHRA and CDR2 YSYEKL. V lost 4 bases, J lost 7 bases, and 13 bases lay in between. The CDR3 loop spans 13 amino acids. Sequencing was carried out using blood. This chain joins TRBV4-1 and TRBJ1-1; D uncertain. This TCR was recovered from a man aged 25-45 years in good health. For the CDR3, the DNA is TGCGCCAGCAGCCTAAGTCGAGGGAATGAAGCTTTCTTT. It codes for CASSLSRGNEAFF.